The 31 T cell receptor beta chains in this list originate from one sample, sequenced in a study of somatic mutations in cytotoxic T cells in rheumatoid arthritis. The repertoire was sequenced with immunoSEQ multiplex PCR; TCRdb's copy has only in-frame clones and lacks some. The sample lists roughly 11,000 clones, 70% to 80% occurring once. The specimen sequenced was CD8+ T cells sorted from blood. The receptors were sampled from an adult with rheumatoid arthritis.

The genes are TRBV6-5 and TRBJ2-7, with TRBD2 identical over 9 bases. Germline V gene data show CDR1 as MNHEY and CDR2 as SVGAGI. The CDR3 consists of 16 residues. V was pared by 2 bases and J by 1 base, with 6 bases of the junction left unmatched. CDR3 sequence: CASSYNLAGSSYEQYF. The CDR3 nucleotides read TGTGCCAGCAGTTACAACCTAGCGGGATCATCCTACGAGCAGTACTTC.

The CDR3 nucleotides read TGTGCCACCAGCAAGTCTAGCGGGGGGTACAATGAGCAGTTCTTC. The encoded protein is CATSKSSGGYNEQFF. The J gene is TRBJ2-1, the V gene TRBV15; 11 bases agree with TRBD2. V lost 4 bases to trimming and J lost 4 bases; unmatched junction nucleotides: 3. The CDR3 spans 15 residues. Germline-derived CDR1 and CDR2 are LNHNV and YYDKDF (reference sequence).

This clone was counted once. The chain links TRBV27 to TRBJ1-2; TRBD1 might be the D (5 bases). The CDR3 is 14 residues long. The germline V gene has CDR1 MNHEY and CDR2 SMNVEV (reference sequence). V lost 0 bases, J lost 3 bases, and 8 bases lay in between. The CDR3 spells CASSLSGTDYGYTF. The CDR3 nucleotides read TGTGCCAGCAGTTTATCCGGGACGGACTATGGCTACACCTTC.

The CDR3: CASSQDSGEIYEQYF. CDR3 nucleotide sequence: TGCGCCAGCAGCCAAGATAGCGGGGAGATTTACGAGCAGTACTTC. This chain uses TRBV4-3 with TRBJ2-7, with 8 bases lining up with TRBD2. CDR1 is LGHNA, CDR2 YSLEER, per germline. CDR3 length equals 15 residues. The trim removed 0 bases at V and 4 bases at J, leaving 5 bases unmatched.

The chain links TRBV4-1 to TRBJ2-7, with a possible D match to TRBD1 (6 bases). V was pared by 1 base and J by 4 bases, with 8 bases between. The CDR3 is 13 residues long. Germline V lookup: CDR1 MGHRA, CDR2 YSYEKL. This CDR3 reads CASSQGTVYEQYF. In DNA form, the CDR3 reads TGCGCCAGCAGCCAAGGGACAGTATACGAGCAGTACTTC.

The chain has TRBV7-2 and TRBJ1-5; 9 positions agree with TRBD1. Trimming cost V 4 bases and J 6 bases; bases outside gene matches: 7. Germline V gene sequence: CDR1 SGHTA, CDR2 FQGNSA. The CDR3 is 15 residues long. In nucleotides, the CDR3 is TGTGCCAGCAGCTCAACAGGGGGCGTTAGTCAGCCCCAGCATTTT. Its translation: CASSSTGGVSQPQHF.

The rearrangement links TRBV7-3 to TRBJ2-7; D unresolved. The length of the CDR3 is 13 residues. The V end was cut by 5 bases, the J end by 0 bases, with 8 bases between. Germline V gene sequence: CDR1 SGHTA, CDR2 FQGTGA. In nucleotides, the CDR3 is TGTGCCAGCAGCCCCCCGGGCTCCTACGAGCAGTACTTC. Translating gives CASSPPGSYEQYF.

The chain recombines TRBV2 with TRBJ2-1; D is tentatively TRBD1 or TRBD2 (5 bases each). CDR1 SNHLY and CDR2 FYNNEI come from the germline V gene. This CDR3 is 13 amino acids long. V was trimmed by 6 bases and J by 2 bases, leaving 8 bases between them. CDR3 bases: TGTGCCAGCAGCCCGGGACCCTACAATGAGCAGTTCTTC. As protein: CASSPGPYNEQFF.

The V call is TRBV2, the J call TRBJ2-7, with unresolved D. The CDR3 totals 13 residues. Germline V gene sequence: CDR1 SNHLY, CDR2 FYNNEI. Trimming pared 7 bases from V and 0 bases from J, leaving 10 bases between. The CDR3 nucleotides read TGTGCCAGCACCATGACGGACTCCTACGAGCAGTACTTC. Residues: CASTMTDSYEQYF.

This chain joins TRBV21-1 and TRBJ1-2; TRBD1 is taken as the D call from the table, unchecked against the DNA. TRBV21-1 is shown as a pseudogene. This CDR3 has 15 residues. CDR3 coding DNA: TGTGCCAGCAGCAAAGTGGGCCAACCTAACTATGGCTACACCTTC. Translating gives CASSKVGQPNYGYTF.

J is TRBJ2-1 and V is TRBV6-1; 8 bases are a match to TRBD1. The V gene end was trimmed by 2 bases and the J gene end by 4 bases; junction bases not matched to a gene: 10. Germline CDR1 reads MNHNS; CDR2 reads SASEGT. The CDR3 has 17 amino acids. This CDR3 is CASSEPYRGARYNEQFF. As DNA, the CDR3 is TGTGCCAGCAGTGAACCATACAGGGGGGCGAGGTACAATGAGCAGTTCTTC.

The chain has TRBV29-1 and TRBJ2-3, with a tentative D call TRBD2 (6 bases). Per the germline V gene, CDR1 is SQVTM and CDR2 is ANQGSEA. V was cut by 8 bases and J by 2 bases, with 23 bases left in between. CDR3 length equals 16 residues. The CDR3 nucleotides read TGCAGCCATTCCTCCGGGACTTTCGATTTCACAGATACGCAGTATTTT. It is translated as CSHSSGTFDFTDTQYF.

This rearrangement joins TRBV7-9 to TRBJ2-7; 9 positions match TRBD2. V was pared by 6 bases and J by 0 bases, with 9 bases of the junction left unmatched. Germline V gene lookup returns CDR1 SEHNR and CDR2 FQNEAQ (reference sequence). CDR3 length: 16 amino acids. The CDR3 region has the DNA TGTGCCAGCAGTTATCCTAGCGGGGACAGCTCCTACGAGCAGTACTTC. Translated: CASSYPSGDSSYEQYF.

The chain has TRBV7-2 and TRBJ2-1; 10 nucleotides agree with TRBD2. This CDR3 has 16 amino acids. Germline V gene data show CDR1 as SGHTA and CDR2 as FQGNSA. The V segment lost 5 bases and the J segment 9 bases; nucleotides outside the gene matches: 13. The CDR3 sequence: CASSPTRGLAVIEQFF. In DNA form, the CDR3 reads TGTGCCAGCAGCCCAACCAGAGGACTAGCGGTCATTGAGCAGTTCTTC.

This clone was found a few times. Additional DNA sequences in this sample encode the identical CDR3. The V call is TRBV9, the J call TRBJ2-1, with 9 bases aligning to TRBD2. The J segment lost 4 bases and the V segment lost 0 bases, leaving 8 bases of the junction unmatched. CDR1 SGDLS and CDR2 YYNGEE come from the germline V gene. This CDR3 spans 17 amino acids. CDR3 sequence: CASSVDGGGASYNEQFF. CDR3 coding DNA: TGTGCCAGCAGCGTAGACGGCGGGGGGGCCTCATACAATGAGCAGTTCTTC.

This clone was counted between two and nine times. The genes are TRBV28 and TRBJ2-2, with D maybe TRBD2 (5 bases). This CDR3 has 15 amino acids. The V end was cut by 3 bases, the J end by 5 bases, with 13 bases between. From germline, CDR1 is MDHEN and CDR2 SYDVKM. CDR3 nucleotide sequence: TGTGCCAGCAGTTTGGAGGCTGGGTGGACCGGGGAGCTGTTTTTT. Its protein is CASSLEAGWTGELFF.

The table lists this clone with a few counts. The V call is TRBV2, the J call TRBJ2-7; no clear D gene. Trimming left V 2 bases short and J 2 bases short, with 7 bases between. CDR1 SNHLY and CDR2 FYNNEI come from the germline V gene. The CDR3 covers 13 residues. CDR3 DNA sequence: TGTGCCAGCAGTGAACCAGAGCCCTACGAGCAGTACTTC. The encoded protein is CASSEPEPYEQYF.

The chain has TRBV7-9 and TRBJ2-2; D unresolved. Trimming shortened V by 5 bases and J by 5 bases, and 12 bases separated the two germline ends. This CDR3 is built from 14 residues. The germline gives CDR1 SEHNR, CDR2 FQNEAQ (reference sequence). CDR3 sequence reads: CASSPPYGTGELFF. For the CDR3, the DNA is TGTGCCAGCAGCCCCCCCTACGGAACCGGGGAGCTGTTTTTT.

The genes are TRBV4-1 and TRBJ1-5; D ambiguous. V lost 5 bases to trimming and J lost 4 bases, with 12 bases between them. CDR1 MGHRA and CDR2 YSYEKL come from the germline V gene. This CDR3 is 14 amino acids long. The CDR3: CASSSYPGNQPQHF. Written as DNA, the CDR3 is TGCGCCAGCAGCTCTTATCCGGGGAATCAGCCCCAGCATTTT.

V and J are TRBV4-3 and TRBJ1-1, with TRBD1 as a possible D gene (6 bases). With 0 bases removed from V and 4 bases from J, the gap between germline ends came to 12 bases. CDR1 and CDR2 (germline): LGHNA, YSLEER. The CDR3 is 15 residues long. For the CDR3, the DNA is TGCGCCAGCAGCCAAGACCTAATAGGGGGCACTGAAGCTTTCTTT. Its protein is CASSQDLIGGTEAFF.

The V and J genes are TRBV16 and TRBJ1-5; 8 positions agree with TRBD1. Trimming at V came to 2 bases and at J to 5 bases, leaving 14 bases not matched to a gene. CDR3 length equals 18 residues. Germline V gene lookup returns CDR1 KGHSY and CDR2 FQNENV. CDR3 DNA sequence: TGTGCCAGCAGCCAAACCCTACCGGGACAGGCGGGTCATCAGCCCCAGCATTTT. It is translated as CASSQTLPGQAGHQPQHF.

This chain connects TRBV5-4 to TRBJ2-7; D call uncertain. CDR3 length: 13 residues. Trimming cost V 4 bases and J 5 bases, with 13 bases left between them. Germline-derived CDR1 and CDR2 are SGHNT and YYREEE (reference sequence). The CDR3: CASSDPAVHEQYF. The CDR3 DNA reads as TGTGCCAGCAGCGACCCGGCGGTCCACGAGCAGTACTTC.

The chain combines TRBV5-6 with TRBJ2-7; perhaps TRBD1 as D (5 bases). Trimming took off 3 bases at V and 4 bases at J, with 8 bases between the two ends. Germline CDR1 and CDR2: SGHDT and YYEEEE. The CDR3 is 12 amino acids. The CDR3 region has the DNA TGTGCCAGCAGCTCAAACAGGTACGAGCAGTACTTC. Residues: CASSSNRYEQYF.

The chain carries TRBV19 and TRBJ1-2, with D tentatively TRBD1 (5 bases). The V end was cut by 3 bases, the J end by 4 bases, with 18 bases between. Germline lookup yields CDR1 LNHDA and CDR2 SQIVND (reference sequence). The CDR3 length is 16 residues. The CDR3 DNA sequence: TGTGCCAGTAGTATGCGATCTACCTTGGGGGTCTATGGCTACACCTTC. Encoded protein: CASSMRSTLGVYGYTF. Full variable domain (outside the CDR3, taken from reference TRBV19 and TRBJ1-2): DGGITQSPKYLFRKEGQNVTLSCEQNLNHDAMYWYRQDPGQGLRLIYYSQIVNDFQKGDIAEGYSVSREKKESFPLTVTSAQKNPTAFYLCASSMRSTLGVYGYTFGSGTRLTVV.

This clone was seen a few times. This chain's CDR3 is CASGTGNEKLFF. CDR3 DNA: TGTGCCTCTGGTACTGGGAATGAAAAACTGTTTTTT. J is TRBJ1-4 and V is TRBV27; no clear D. V dropped 11 bases and J dropped 5 bases, with 12 bases sitting between them. There are 12 residues in the CDR3. In germline, CDR1 is MNHEY, CDR2 SMNVEV (reference sequence).

This clone has only a few counts. The CDR3 bases are TGTGCCAGCAGTTACGAGCCGTACTACGAGCAGTACTTC. Translated, it gives CASSYEPYYEQYF. This chain connects TRBV28 to TRBJ2-7; D unresolved. There are 13 residues in the CDR3. Trimming removed 4 bases at V and 3 bases at J, with 10 bases between. CDR1 and CDR2 (germline): MDHEN, SYDVKM.

J is TRBJ2-7 and V is TRBV9; D perhaps matches TRBD2 (6 bases). The CDR3 has 13 amino acids. CDR1 is SGDLS and CDR2 is YYNGEE in the germline V gene. V shed 2 bases and J shed 2 bases, with 8 bases lying between them. Here the CDR3 reads CASSVGGTYEQYF. In DNA, the CDR3 is TGTGCCAGCAGCGTGGGAGGAACCTACGAGCAGTACTTC.

DNA of the CDR3: TGTGCCAGTAGTCTCGCCGGACTGTGGAGCGTGACCCAGTACTTC. Protein sequence: CASSLAGLWSVTQYF. The V gene is TRBV19, the J gene TRBJ2-5, with a tentative D call TRBD2 (5 bases). This CDR3 has 15 amino acids. Germline CDR1 is LNHDA and CDR2 is SQIVND (reference sequence). With 5 bases removed from V and 7 bases from J, the gap between germline ends came to 20 bases.

The gene calls are TRBV27 and TRBJ2-2; D call uncertain. Germline CDR1 and CDR2: MNHEY and SMNVEV (reference sequence). Between the trimmed V and J ends, which lost 5 bases and 3 bases, there was a span of 4 bases. The CDR3 consists of 12 residues. The CDR3 reads CASSHYTGELFF. Here the CDR3 DNA reads TGTGCCAGCAGTCACTACACCGGGGAGCTGTTTTTT.

This rearrangement joins TRBV11-3 to TRBJ2-7; 7 bases are a match to TRBD1. In germline, CDR1 is SGHNT, CDR2 YENEEA. This CDR3 spans 16 amino acids. The trim removed 5 bases at V and 3 bases at J, leaving 13 bases unmatched. This CDR3 is CASSLYTGQSLYEQYF. CDR3 nucleotide sequence: TGTGCCAGCAGCCTTTACACGGGACAGTCCCTCTACGAGCAGTACTTC. Full variable domain (rest looked up from reference TRBV11-3 and TRBJ2-7): EAGVVQSPRYKIIEKKQPVAFWCNPISGHNTLYWYLQNLGQGPELLIRYENEEAVDDSQLPKDRFSAERLKGVDSTLKIQPAELGDSAVYLCASSLYTGQSLYEQYFGPGTRLTVT.

A few counts support this clone. J is TRBJ1-4 and V is TRBV27; TRBD1 matches at 8 bases. V dropped 9 bases and J dropped 6; count of bases not matched to a gene: 6. The CDR3 consists of 13 residues. Germline-derived CDR1 and CDR2 are MNHEY and SMNVEV (reference sequence). CDR3 sequence: CARWDRLYEKLFF. The CDR3 nucleotides read TGTGCCAGATGGGACAGGCTATATGAAAAACTGTTTTTT.